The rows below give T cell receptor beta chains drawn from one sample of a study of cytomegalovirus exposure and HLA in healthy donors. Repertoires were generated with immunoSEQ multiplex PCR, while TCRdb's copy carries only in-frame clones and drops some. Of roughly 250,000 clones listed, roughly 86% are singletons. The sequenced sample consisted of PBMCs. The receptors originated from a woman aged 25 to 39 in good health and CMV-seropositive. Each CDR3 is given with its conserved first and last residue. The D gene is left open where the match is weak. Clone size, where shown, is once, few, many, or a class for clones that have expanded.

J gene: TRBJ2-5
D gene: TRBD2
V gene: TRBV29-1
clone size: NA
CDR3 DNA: TGCAGCGTTGTGGTCCCCGGACTAGCGGGACAGCACCAAGAGACCCAGTACTTC
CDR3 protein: CSVVVPGLAGQHQETQYF

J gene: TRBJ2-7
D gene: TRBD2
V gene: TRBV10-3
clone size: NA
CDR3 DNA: TGTGCCATCAGAGCGGGAGCTAGCTACGAGCAGTACTTC
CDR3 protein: CAIRAGASYEQYF

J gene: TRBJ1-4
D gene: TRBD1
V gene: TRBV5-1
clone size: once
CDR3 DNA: TGCGCCAGCAGCTTTGCCTTACAGGGGGAAAAACTGTTTTTT
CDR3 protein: CASSFALQGEKLFF

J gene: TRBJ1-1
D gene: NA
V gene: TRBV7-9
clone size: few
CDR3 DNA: TGTGCCAGCAGCCCGGGAGGCACTGAAGCTTTCTTT
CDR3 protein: CASSPGGTEAFF

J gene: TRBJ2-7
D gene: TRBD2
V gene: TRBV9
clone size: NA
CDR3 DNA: TGTGCCAGCAGCGAGGGACTAGCGGGAGCCAACGAGCAGTACTTC
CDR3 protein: CASSEGLAGANEQYF

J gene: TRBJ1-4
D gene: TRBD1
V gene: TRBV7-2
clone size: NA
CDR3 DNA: TGTGCCAGCAGCCGACAGGGGGCAAGAGAAAAACTGTTTTTT
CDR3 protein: CASSRQGAREKLFF

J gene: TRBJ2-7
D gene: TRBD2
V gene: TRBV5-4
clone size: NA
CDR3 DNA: TGTGCCAGCAGCTATGGACTAGCGGGAGGGCTCTCCTACGAGCAGTACTTC
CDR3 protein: CASSYGLAGGLSYEQYF

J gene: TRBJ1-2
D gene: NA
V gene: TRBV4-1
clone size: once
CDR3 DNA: TGCGCCAGCACCGCAGGGGCAGCTAACTATGGCTACACCTTC
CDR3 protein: CASTAGAANYGYTF

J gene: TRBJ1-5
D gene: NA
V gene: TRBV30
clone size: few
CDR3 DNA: TGTGCCTGGAGTCAGGCGGGGCCCCAGCATTTT
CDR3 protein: CAWSQAGPQHF

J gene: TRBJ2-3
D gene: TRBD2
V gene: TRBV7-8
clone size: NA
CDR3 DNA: TGTGCCAGCAGCCCTACTCCAGCGGGAGGGGGGGCCCCAGATACGCAGTATTTT
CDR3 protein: CASSPTPAGGGAPDTQYF

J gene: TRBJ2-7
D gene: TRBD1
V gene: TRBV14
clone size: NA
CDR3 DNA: TGTGCCAGCAGCACTGGACAGGGGGCCTACGAGCAGTACTTC
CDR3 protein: CASSTGQGAYEQYF

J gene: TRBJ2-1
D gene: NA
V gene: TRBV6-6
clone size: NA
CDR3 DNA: TGTGCCAGCACTCACACAGAGAGCTCCTACAATGAGCAGTTCTTC
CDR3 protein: CASTHTESSYNEQFF

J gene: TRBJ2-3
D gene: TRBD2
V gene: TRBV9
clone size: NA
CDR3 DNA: TGTGCCAGCAGCTTCCGGACTAGCGGGAAGGTAGATACGCAGTATTTT
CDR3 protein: CASSFRTSGKVDTQYF

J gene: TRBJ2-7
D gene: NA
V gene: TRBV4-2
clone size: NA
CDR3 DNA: TGTGCCAGCAGCCAAGACCTAGGTTACGAGCAGTACTTC
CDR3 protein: CASSQDLGYEQYF

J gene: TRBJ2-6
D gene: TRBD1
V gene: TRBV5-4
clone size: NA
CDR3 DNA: TGTGCCAGCAGCTTAAATCCCTCGGGACAGTTCTCTGGGGCCAACGTCCTGACTTTC
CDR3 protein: CASSLNPSGQFSGANVLTF

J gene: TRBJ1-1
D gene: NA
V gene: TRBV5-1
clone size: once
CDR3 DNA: TGCGCCAGCAGCTTGGCTGCGCCGAACACTGAAGCTTTCTTT
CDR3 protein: CASSLAAPNTEAFF

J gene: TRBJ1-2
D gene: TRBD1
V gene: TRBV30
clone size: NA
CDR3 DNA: TGTGCCTGGAGTGTGACAGGGGGAAGTGGCTACACCTTC
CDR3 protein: CAWSVTGGSGYTF

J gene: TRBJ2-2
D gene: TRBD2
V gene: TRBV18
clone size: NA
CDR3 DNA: TGTGCCAGCTCACCGGGACTAGTTGGCACCGGGGAGCTGTTTTTT
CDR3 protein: CASSPGLVGTGELFF

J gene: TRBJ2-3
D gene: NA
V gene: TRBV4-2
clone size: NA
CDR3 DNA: TGTGCCAGCACCCGTGACAGGTTAGGGGAGAATACGCAGTATTTT
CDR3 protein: CASTRDRLGENTQYF

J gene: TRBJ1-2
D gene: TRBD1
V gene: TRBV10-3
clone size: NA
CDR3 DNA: TGTGCCATCAGTGAGGGACAGGGGGCCGACTATGGCTACACCTTC
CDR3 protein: CAISEGQGADYGYTF

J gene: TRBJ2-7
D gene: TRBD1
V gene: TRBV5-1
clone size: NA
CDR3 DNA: TGCGCCAGCAGCAGGGGGGACAGGTTCGACGGCGAGCAGTACTTC
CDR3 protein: CASSRGDRFDGEQYF

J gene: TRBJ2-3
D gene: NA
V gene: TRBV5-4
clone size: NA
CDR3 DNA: TGTGCCAGCAGCAGGGGTGGAACCGGAGGGACCACAGATACGCAGTATTTT
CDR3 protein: CASSRGGTGGTTDTQYF

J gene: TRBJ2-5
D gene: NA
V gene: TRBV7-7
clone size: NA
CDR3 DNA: TGTGCTAGCAGTTCGGGACTGCCACAAGAGACCCAGTACTTC
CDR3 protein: CASSSGLPQETQYF

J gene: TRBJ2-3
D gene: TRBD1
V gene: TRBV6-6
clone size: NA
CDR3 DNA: TGTGCCAGCAGTTGGACAGGGGGCACAGATACGCAGTATTTT
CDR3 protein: CASSWTGGTDTQYF

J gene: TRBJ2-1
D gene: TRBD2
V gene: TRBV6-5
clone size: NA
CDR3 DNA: TGTGCCAGCAGAGCGGGAGAACACAATGAGCAGTTCTTC
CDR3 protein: CASRAGEHNEQFF

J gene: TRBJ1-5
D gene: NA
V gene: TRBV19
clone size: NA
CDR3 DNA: TGTGCCAGTAGTACTCGAACCGAACAACGCAATCAGCCCCAGCATTTT
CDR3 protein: CASSTRTEQRNQPQHF

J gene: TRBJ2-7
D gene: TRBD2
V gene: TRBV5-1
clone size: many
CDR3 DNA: TGCGCCAGCAGCTTGGGGCTAGCGGGAGAAGGCTACGAGCAGTACTTC
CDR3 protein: CASSLGLAGEGYEQYF

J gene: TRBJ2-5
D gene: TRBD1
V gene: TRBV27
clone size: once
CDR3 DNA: TGTGCCAGCAGTTCCTCAGGGGGCCGTTGGGAGACCCAGTACTTC
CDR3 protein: CASSSSGGRWETQYF

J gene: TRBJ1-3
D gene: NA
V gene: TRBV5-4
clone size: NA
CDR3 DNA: TGTGCCAGCAGCGTAGGACAGATCCCCTCTGGAAACACCATATATTTT
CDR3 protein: CASSVGQIPSGNTIYF

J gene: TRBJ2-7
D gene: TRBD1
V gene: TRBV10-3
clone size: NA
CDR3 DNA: TGTGCCATCAAATCCGGGACAGGTTCCTACGAGCAGTACTTC
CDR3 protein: CAIKSGTGSYEQYF

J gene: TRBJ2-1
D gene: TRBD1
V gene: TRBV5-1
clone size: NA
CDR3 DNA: TGCGCCAGCAGCCAGGGACAGGGGTACAATGAGCAGTTCTTC
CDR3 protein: CASSQGQGYNEQFF

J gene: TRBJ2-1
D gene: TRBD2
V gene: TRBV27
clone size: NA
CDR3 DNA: TGTGCCAGCAGTAAGGGGACTAGCGGGAACAATGAGCAGTTCTTC
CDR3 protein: CASSKGTSGNNEQFF

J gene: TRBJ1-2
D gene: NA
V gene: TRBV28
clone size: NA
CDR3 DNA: TGTGCCAGCAGACCTCTAGGGGCCAAGCGATACTATGGCTACACCTTC
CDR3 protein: CASRPLGAKRYYGYTF

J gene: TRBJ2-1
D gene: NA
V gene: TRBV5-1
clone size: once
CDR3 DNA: TGCGCCAGCAGCCCGGCGGCCGTCAATACTAATGAGCAGTTCTTC
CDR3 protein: CASSPAAVNTNEQFF

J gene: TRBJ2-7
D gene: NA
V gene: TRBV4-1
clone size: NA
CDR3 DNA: TGCGCCAGCAGCCAAGATCGTGAGCGGGTATCCTACGAGCAGTACTTC
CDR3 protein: CASSQDRERVSYEQYF

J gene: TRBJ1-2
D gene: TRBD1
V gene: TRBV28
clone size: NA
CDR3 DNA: TGTGCCAGCAGTTTACTTTTTGACAGGGCTAACTATGGCTACACCTTC
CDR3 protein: CASSLLFDRANYGYTF

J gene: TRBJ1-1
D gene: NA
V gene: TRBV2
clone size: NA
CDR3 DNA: TGTGCCAGCGCACGAGCCACGAACACTGAAGCTTTCTTT
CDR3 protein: CASARATNTEAFF

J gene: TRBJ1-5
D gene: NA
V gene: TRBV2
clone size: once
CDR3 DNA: TGTGCCAGCAGTGACAGTTATAGCAATCAGCCCCAGCATTTT
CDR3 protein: CASSDSYSNQPQHF

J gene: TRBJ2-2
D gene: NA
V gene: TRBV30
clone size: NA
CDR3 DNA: TGTGCCTGGAGCGGATTCGACAGACCGAACACCGGGGAGCTGTTTTTT
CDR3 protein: CAWSGFDRPNTGELFF

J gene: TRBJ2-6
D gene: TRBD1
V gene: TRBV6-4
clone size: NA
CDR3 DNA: TGTGCCAGCAGTCCCCGGACAGGGGAGGGCGGGGCCAACGTCCTGACTTTC
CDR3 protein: CASSPRTGEGGANVLTF

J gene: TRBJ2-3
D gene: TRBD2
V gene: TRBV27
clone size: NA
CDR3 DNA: TGTGCCAGCAGTCAGCGGGGGGTTAGCACAGATACGCAGTATTTT
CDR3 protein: CASSQRGVSTDTQYF

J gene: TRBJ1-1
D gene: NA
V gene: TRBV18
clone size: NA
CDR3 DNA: TGTGCCAGCTCACCGGAGGTCAGGCTGAACACTGAAGCTTTCTTT
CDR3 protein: CASSPEVRLNTEAFF

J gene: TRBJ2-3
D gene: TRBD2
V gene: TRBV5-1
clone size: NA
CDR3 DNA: TGCGCCAGCAGCGGGGGACTAGCGGGGGGTACGGATACGCAGTATTTT
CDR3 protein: CASSGGLAGGTDTQYF

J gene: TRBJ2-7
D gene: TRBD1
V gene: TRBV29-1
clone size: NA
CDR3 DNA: TGCAGCGCCTCAGGGGGCCGAAGCTACGAGCAGTACTTC
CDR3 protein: CSASGGRSYEQYF